Presented here are 8 T cell receptor beta chains from one specimen sequenced in a study of control samples from healthy donors and cancer patients (dated by TCRdb to 2018 to 2021). The method behind the library was the immunoSEQ multiplex PCR assay. TCRdb limited this immuneACCESS table to in-frame rearrangements with V and J called. A share of clones is missing; checked studies link under half to unresolved V genes, and the rest is unexplained. The sample records approximately 74,000 clones, about 95% of which are singletons. 2.8% of the sample belongs to the ten largest clones. What was sequenced was blood. The receptors come from a young woman in good health.

The chain uses TRBV10-1 and TRBJ2-1; no definite D call. The CDR3 is made up of 14 amino acids. The germline CDR1 and CDR2 sequences are WNHNN and SYGVQD (reference sequence). Between the trimmed V and J ends, which lost 2 bases and 3 bases, there was a span of 8 bases. The DNA for the CDR3 is TGCGCCAGCAGTGAGATAGGTAACTACAATGAGCAGTTCTTC. Translation: CASSEIGNYNEQFF.

This sequence joins TRBV7-9 and TRBJ2-7; D is possibly TRBD1 (5 bases). In germline, CDR1 is SEHNR, CDR2 FQNEAQ (reference sequence). CDR3 length: 15 amino acids. V was pared by 5 bases and J by 3 bases, with 17 bases between. Here the CDR3 DNA reads TGTGCCAGCAGCACCCCCGAGACAGAAAGCTACGAGCAGTACTTC. As protein: CASSTPETESYEQYF.

This clone occurred once. The V call is TRBV5-4, the J call TRBJ1-2, with 7 positions matching TRBD1. V lost 2 bases, J lost 8 bases, and 6 bases stayed unmatched. CDR1 and CDR2 (germline): SGHNT, YYREEE (reference sequence). The CDR3 extends over 13 amino acids. CDR3 nucleotides: TGTGCCAGCAGCTTAGGACAGGTCGAGGGCTACACCTTC. Its protein is CASSLGQVEGYTF. The entire variable domain, with the rest obtained from reference TRBV5-4 and TRBJ1-2, is as follows: ETGVTQSPTHLIKTRGQQVTLRCSSQSGHNTVSWYQQALGQGPQFIFQYYREEENGRGNFPPRFSGLQFPNYSSELNVNALELDDSALYLCASSLGQVEGYTFGSGTRLTVV.

V and J are TRBV2 and TRBJ1-3; D might be TRBD1 (5 bases). Germline lookup yields CDR1 SNHLY and CDR2 FYNNEI. The CDR3 loop spans 15 amino acids. V was shortened by 8 bases and J by 0 bases, with 14 bases between the two germline ends. In nucleotides, the CDR3 is TGTGCCAGCGGAGACAGAACTCCCTCTGGAAACACCATATATTTT. Amino acids: CASGDRTPSGNTIYF. The full variable domain, completed using reference TRBV2 and TRBJ1-3, is EPEVTQTPSHQVTQMGQEVILRCVPISNHLYFYWYRQILGQKVEFLVSFYNNEISEKSEIFDDQFSVERPDGSNFTLKIRSTKLEDSAMYFCASGDRTPSGNTIYFGEGSWLTVV.

As to this clone: Other DNA sequences of this sample code for an identical CDR3. The chain couples TRBV19 to TRBJ1-1; 8 bases fit TRBD1. Germline CDR1 LNHDA, CDR2 SQIVND (reference sequence). The trim removed 3 bases at V and 3 bases at J, leaving 0 bases unmatched. The CDR3 length is 13 residues. The CDR3 sequence is CASSMDRDTEAFF. The CDR3 DNA sequence: TGTGCCAGTAGTATGGACAGGGACACTGAAGCTTTCTTT.

The DNA of the CDR3 is TGTGCCAGCAGCTCAGGGGGATCCTATGGCTACACCTTC. Its protein product is CASSSGGSYGYTF. V usage is TRBV7-2 and J usage is TRBJ1-2; 7 bases align to TRBD1. CDR3 length equals 13 residues. Germline V gene lookup returns CDR1 SGHTA and CDR2 FQGNSA. V shed 4 bases and J 4 bases; nucleotides not matched to a gene: 3.

The chain joins TRBV19 to TRBJ2-6, with D perhaps matching TRBD2 (6 bases). Germline V lookup: CDR1 LNHDA, CDR2 SQIVND (reference sequence). The CDR3 runs to 16 residues. Trimming stripped 7 bases from V and 0 bases from J, with 13 bases between. DNA of the CDR3: TGTGCCAGTAAAAGTAGCGGAAACTCTGGGGCCAACGTCCTGACTTTC. It specifies CASKSSGNSGANVLTF.

The chain employs TRBV4-1 and TRBJ2-3; D perhaps matches TRBD2 (6 bases). Germline-derived CDR1 and CDR2 are MGHRA and YSYEKL. The CDR3 extends over 18 amino acids. Deletions cut 3 bases from V and 4 bases from J, with 23 bases between. The DNA of the CDR3 is TGCGCCAGCAGCCAGGCCCCGAGGGCGGGGAACTACGCAGATACGCAGTATTTT. Its translation: CASSQAPRAGNYADTQYF.